The rows below give T cell receptor beta chains drawn from one sample of a study of OX40 agonist ivuxolimab in advanced cancers. TCRdb's table, derived via immunoSEQ multiplex PCR, lists solely in-frame clones and lacks some. The sample consists of about 51,000 clones, about 77% of them appearing once. Sample: CD4+ or CD8+ T cells sorted from blood, taken in a trial of the OX40 agonist ivuxolimab. Receptors were obtained from an adult with an advanced solid tumor such as melanoma, head and neck, liver or kidney cancer. CDR3s include the opening cysteine and the closing phenylalanine or tryptophan. The D gene is left open where the match is weak. A clone size is listed for some rows: how often the clone was seen (once, few, many), or a class if it is expanded.

TRBD1 TRBJ1-5 TRBV27 - CASSSQGLGNQPQHF TGTGCCAGCAGTTCACAGGGGCTTGGAAATCAGCCCCAGCATTTT
- TRBJ1-2 TRBV4-1 - CASSQPTAGGYGYTF TGCGCCAGCAGCCAACCGACAGCCGGTGGCTATGGCTACACCTTC
- TRBJ2-1 TRBV5-1 - CASSLGYRDLSNEQFF TGCGCCAGCAGCTTGGGTTACCGGGACTTATCCAATGAGCAGTTCTTC
- TRBJ2-1 TRBV6-1 - CASSALGRNNEQFF TGTGCCAGCAGTGCCCTCGGTAGGAACAATGAGCAGTTCTTC
- TRBJ2-3 TRBV7-3 - CASSLDYTDTQYF TGTGCCAGCAGCCTCGACTACACAGATACGCAGTATTTT
- TRBJ1-2 TRBV6-1 - CASSEGGSNSYGYTF TGTGCCAGCAGTGAAGGGGGGTCTAACTCCTATGGCTACACCTTC
- TRBJ2-1 TRBV4-1 once CASSQDWGSSYNEQFF TGCGCCAGCAGCCAAGATTGGGGAAGCTCCTACAATGAGCAGTTCTTC
TRBD1 TRBJ1-2 TRBV19 once CASSDLSGRDRNYGYTF TGTGCCAGTAGCGACCTTTCGGGCCGGGACAGAAACTATGGCTACACCTTC
TRBD2 TRBJ2-3 TRBV5-4 - CASSSAGGTDTQYF TGTGCCAGCAGTAGTGCGGGAGGCACAGATACGCAGTATTTT
- TRBJ2-2 TRBV6-6 - CASSSTGGSTGELFF TGTGCCAGCAGTTCCACTGGGGGATCCACCGGGGAGCTGTTTTTT